A single sample gave rise to the 14 T cell receptor beta chains below, sequenced in a study of Ad26.COV2.S vaccination and SARS-CoV-2 variants. Regarding treatment: roughly 20 received Ad26.COV2.S at low or high dose, single or two shots; roughly 5 received placebo; per-sample allocation not given. All samples were drawn on day 63, counting from the first vaccine or placebo injection. Here immunoSEQ multiplex PCR was the method, and the copy in TCRdb shows in-frame clones only, minus some. The table lists 400,000 or so clones, about nine tenths of them singletons, with 3.5% in the top ten. Sequencing was performed on peripheral blood, taken in a trial of Ad26.COV2.S vaccine versus placebo. The receptor source for this set is a person between 18 and 59 years old who received the Ad26.COV2.S COVID-19 vaccine or a placebo.

This chain uses TRBV5-1 with TRBJ2-2, with D possibly being TRBD1 or TRBD2 (5 bases each). This CDR3 is built from 14 residues. In germline, CDR1 is SGHRS, CDR2 YFSETQ. V lost 2 bases to trimming and J lost 4 bases, with 9 bases between them. The DNA of the CDR3 is TGCGCCAGCAGCTTTGAGGGGAGCACCGGGGAGCTGTTTTTT. This translates into CASSFEGSTGELFF.

The V call is TRBV6-5, the J call TRBJ1-3; D is perhaps TRBD1 (5 bases). The CDR3 contains 14 residues. The V end lost 4 bases, the J end lost 2 bases, and 9 bases lay between the germline ends. In germline, CDR1 is MNHEY, CDR2 SVGAGI. The CDR3 nucleotides are TGTGCCAGCAGTTTGACAGAGACTGGAAACACCATATATTTT. This codes for CASSLTETGNTIYF.

This CDR3 is CASQVRGNTEAFF. CDR3 bases: TGTGCCAGCCAGGTGCGGGGAAACACTGAAGCTTTCTTT. The chain recombines TRBV19 with TRBJ1-1; D call uncertain. The CDR3 is 13 residues long. V lost 9 bases to trimming and J lost 2 bases, with 13 bases between them. CDR1 is LNHDA, CDR2 SQIVND, per germline (reference sequence).

The rearrangement links TRBV10-3 to TRBJ2-5; a possible D gene is TRBD1 (5 bases). The CDR3 is 13 residues long. V lost 7 bases, J lost 5 bases, and 14 bases lay in between. Germline V gene data show CDR1 as ENHRY and CDR2 as SYGVKD. CDR3 loop: CAIKGASEETQYF. In DNA, the CDR3 is TGTGCCATCAAAGGGGCTTCTGAGGAGACCCAGTACTTC.

Note on this clone: The same CDR3 is also encoded by other DNA sequences in this sample. The CDR3 DNA sequence: TGTGCCAGCAGCGCAGGGAACACTGAAGCTTTCTTT. Its protein is CASSAGNTEAFF. The chain is built from TRBV7-9 and TRBJ1-1; D ambiguous. Trimming stripped 5 bases from V and 1 base from J, with 5 bases between. The germline CDR1 and CDR2 sequences are SEHNR and FQNEAQ (reference sequence). The CDR3 has 12 residues.

The chain joins TRBV7-9 to TRBJ1-1; 7 bases agree with TRBD1. CDR3 length: 15 amino acids. From germline, CDR1 is SEHNR and CDR2 FQNEAQ (reference sequence). The V and J ends lost 1 base and 1 base, in that order; junction bases with no gene match: 3. DNA for the CDR3: TGTGCCAGCAGCTTAGACAGGGGTTCGAACACTGAAGCTTTCTTT. Translation gives CASSLDRGSNTEAFF.

The DNA of the CDR3 is TGTGCCAGCTCACCACCCCGACAGGGGGCTAGGTACACTGAAGCTTTCTTT. Its protein product is CASSPPRQGARYTEAFF. V and J are TRBV18 and TRBJ1-1; TRBD1 matches 10 bases. Losses at the gene ends were 0 bases for V and 3 bases for J; bases not matched to a gene: 7. The CDR3 contains 17 residues. The germline CDR1 and CDR2 sequences are KGHSH and LQKENI.

V and J are TRBV5-5 and TRBJ1-3; 7 nucleotides match TRBD1. The V gene end was trimmed by 2 bases and the J gene end by 4 bases; junction bases not matched to a gene: 3. Germline V lookup: CDR1 SGHKS, CDR2 YYEKEE (reference sequence). This CDR3 comprises 14 residues. CDR3 bases: TGTGCCAGCAGCTTAAAACAGGGGGGAAACACCATATATTTT. It encodes CASSLKQGGNTIYF.

This chain links TRBV12-5 with TRBJ2-2; D gene ambiguous. CDR1 and CDR2 (germline): LGHNT, FRNRAP. V shed 0 bases and J shed 8 bases, with 16 bases lying between them. The CDR3 spans 16 residues. Here the CDR3 DNA reads TGTGCTAGTGGTTTGGTACTAACGACGAGTGTGGGGGAGCTGTTTTTT. Translation: CASGLVLTTSVGELFF. Drawing the rest from reference TRBV12-5 and TRBJ2-2, the complete variable domain is DARVTQTPRHKVTEMGQEVTMRCQPILGHNTVFWYRQTMMQGLELLAYFRNRAPLDDSGMPKDRFSAEMPDATLATLKIQPSEPRDSAVYFCASGLVLTTSVGELFFGEGSRLTVL.

The gene calls are TRBV11-2 and TRBJ2-3; 9 nucleotides align to TRBD2. CDR1 is SGHAT and CDR2 is FQNNGV in the germline V gene. V lost 5 bases and J lost 5; bases outside the gene matches: 8. The CDR3 sequence is 15 residues long. The CDR3 sequence: CASSLLAGVKDTQYF. CDR3 bases: TGTGCCAGCAGCCTCTTAGCGGGGGTCAAAGATACGCAGTATTTT. The complete variable domain, with remaining parts taken from reference TRBV11-2 and TRBJ2-3, reads EAGVAQSPRYKIIEKRQSVAFWCNPISGHATLYWYQQILGQGPKLLIQFQNNGVVDDSQLPKDRFSAERLKGVDSTLKIQPAKLEDSAVYLCASSLLAGVKDTQYFGPGTRLTVL.

The CDR3 region has the DNA TGCGCCAGCAGGACTAGCGGGCAAGAGACCCAGTACTTC. It translates to CASRTSGQETQYF. The rearrangement joins TRBV5-1 to TRBJ2-5, with 10 bases matching TRBD2. The V and J ends lost 5 bases and 2 bases, in that order; junction bases with no gene match: 0. Germline V gene data show CDR1 as SGHRS and CDR2 as YFSETQ. There are 13 residues in the CDR3. Full variable domain (outside the CDR3, taken from reference TRBV5-1 and TRBJ2-5): KAGVTQTPRYLIKTRGQQVTLSCSPISGHRSVSWYQQTPGQGLQFLFEYFSETQRNKGNFPGRFSGRQFSNSRSEMNVSTLELGDSALYLCASRTSGQETQYFGPGTRLLVL.

The genes are TRBV20-1 and TRBJ2-5; no reliable D call. There are 11 residues in the CDR3. Germline V gene lookup returns CDR1 DFQATT and CDR2 SNEGSKA (reference sequence). Trimming removed 5 bases from V and 9 bases from J, with 13 bases in between. The CDR3 region has the DNA TGCAGTGCTGAGCCACCCGCGGCCCAGTACTTC. This translates into CSAEPPAAQYF.

The chain joins TRBV18 to TRBJ1-4, with a tentative D call TRBD1 (5 bases). Trimming took off 5 bases at V and 5 bases at J, with 9 bases between the two ends. Germline CDR1 KGHSH, CDR2 LQKENI. The CDR3 covers 13 residues. As DNA, the CDR3 is TGTGCCAGCTCAGGGGACCAAAATGAAAAACTGTTTTTT. As protein: CASSGDQNEKLFF.

The chain is built from TRBV10-3 and TRBJ1-2; 7 nucleotides match TRBD1. Trimming cost V 6 bases and J 4 bases; bases outside gene matches: 8. CDR1 and CDR2 (germline): ENHRY, SYGVKD. The CDR3 is 14 amino acids. The CDR3 DNA reads as TGTGCCATCAGGGGGGAGGGACAGAGCTATGGCTACACCTTC. This encodes CAIRGEGQSYGYTF.